This is a list of T cell receptor beta chains from one sample in a study of blood T cell repertoires in COVID-19. Clones were sequenced by immunoSEQ multiplex PCR, and TCRdb holds only the in-frame ones, with some missing. The profile shows tens of thousands of clones, over 80% of them singletons. Sequenced sample: peripheral blood. The receptors were gathered from a man aged 60-69 years with acute or convalescent COVID-19. Each CDR3 is given with its conserved first and last residue. The D gene is left open where the match is weak. Some rows mark clone size as missing; the rest say once, few, many or name a class of expanded clone.

d_gene: TRBD2
v_gene: TRBV15
j_gene: TRBJ2-7
abundance: -
CDR3nt: TGTGCCACCAGCAGGGCCGGGACTAGCGGCAACCTACTGGGCGAGCAGTACTTC
CDR3aa: CATSRAGTSGNLLGEQYF

d_gene: -
v_gene: TRBV7-6
j_gene: TRBJ1-6
abundance: once
CDR3nt: TGTGCCAGCAGCTTAGGGGCGAGGGGGGGTGATAATTCACCCCTCCACTTT
CDR3aa: CASSLGARGGDNSPLHF

d_gene: -
v_gene: TRBV27
j_gene: TRBJ2-1
abundance: -
CDR3nt: TGTGCCAGCAAGAGCACGTTGGGGCAGTTAAAGGGGCGACCCTACAATGAGCAGTTCTTC
CDR3aa: CASKSTLGQLKGRPYNEQFF

d_gene: -
v_gene: TRBV24-1
j_gene: TRBJ2-7
abundance: -
CDR3nt: TGTGCCACCAGTCATTCCAGGGCGAGCTACGAGCAGTACTTC
CDR3aa: CATSHSRASYEQYF

d_gene: -
v_gene: TRBV20-1
j_gene: TRBJ2-7
abundance: -
CDR3nt: TGCAGTGCTAGGTTATACGAGCAGTACTTC
CDR3aa: CSARLYEQYF

d_gene: -
v_gene: TRBV5-1
j_gene: TRBJ2-7
abundance: -
CDR3nt: TGCGCCAGCAGCCCCGGGACAACCTACGAGCAGTACTTC
CDR3aa: CASSPGTTYEQYF

d_gene: -
v_gene: TRBV29-1
j_gene: TRBJ1-2
abundance: -
CDR3nt: TGCAGCGTTGAACAAGCAACGGAGGGCTACACCTTC
CDR3aa: CSVEQATEGYTF

d_gene: TRBD1
v_gene: TRBV7-3
j_gene: TRBJ2-2
abundance: -
CDR3nt: TGTGCCAGCAGCCCTCGGACAGGTTTCACCGGGGAGCTGTTTTTT
CDR3aa: CASSPRTGFTGELFF

d_gene: TRBD2
v_gene: TRBV9
j_gene: TRBJ2-1
abundance: -
CDR3nt: TGTGCCAGCAGCGACCGGACTAGCTATGAGCAGTTCTTC
CDR3aa: CASSDRTSYEQFF

d_gene: -
v_gene: TRBV3-1/TRBV3-2
j_gene: TRBJ1-2
abundance: -
CDR3nt: TGTGCCAGCAGCCAAGCTGGTGGGGAGCTCTATGGCTACACCTTC
CDR3aa: CASSQAGGELYGYTF

d_gene: TRBD2
v_gene: TRBV4-3
j_gene: TRBJ2-3
abundance: -
CDR3nt: TGCGCCAGCAGCCAAGAGCTAGCGGGAGTTGCGGGTGCGCAGTATTTT
CDR3aa: CASSQELAGVAGAQYF

d_gene: -
v_gene: TRBV18
j_gene: TRBJ2-7
abundance: once
CDR3nt: TGTGCCAGCTCCCCTTCATTGGGGAGCCACGAGCAGTACTTC
CDR3aa: CASSPSLGSHEQYF

d_gene: -
v_gene: TRBV28
j_gene: TRBJ1-5
abundance: -
CDR3nt: TGTGCCAGCAGTGGGGGGGGCCTCCCCCAGCATTTT
CDR3aa: CASSGGGLPQHF

d_gene: -
v_gene: TRBV7-9
j_gene: TRBJ1-2
abundance: few
CDR3nt: TGTGCCAGCAGCTTGGTTGGTATCGGGGGTGGAGGCTACACCTTC
CDR3aa: CASSLVGIGGGGYTF

d_gene: -
v_gene: TRBV6-2/TRBV6-3
j_gene: TRBJ1-1
abundance: -
CDR3nt: TGTGCCAGCAGTTACTCAGGGGGCACTGAAGCTTTCTTT
CDR3aa: CASSYSGGTEAFF

d_gene: -
v_gene: TRBV11-3
j_gene: TRBJ1-1
abundance: few
CDR3nt: TGTGCCAGCAGCACACGGGACACAGGAGACACTGAAGCTTTCTTT
CDR3aa: CASSTRDTGDTEAFF

d_gene: TRBD1
v_gene: TRBV11-2
j_gene: TRBJ1-4
abundance: -
CDR3nt: TGTGCCAGCAGCAGGACAGGGTCTAATGAAAAACTGTTTTTT
CDR3aa: CASSRTGSNEKLFF

d_gene: -
v_gene: TRBV6-5
j_gene: TRBJ2-1
abundance: -
CDR3nt: TGTGCCAGCAAGATGGGGAGCGGCCCTAACAATGAGCAGTTCTTC
CDR3aa: CASKMGSGPNNEQFF

d_gene: TRBD1
v_gene: TRBV28
j_gene: TRBJ1-4
abundance: -
CDR3nt: TGTGCCAGCAGTTTATGGGGACAGAGTAATGAAAAACTGTTTTTT
CDR3aa: CASSLWGQSNEKLFF

d_gene: -
v_gene: TRBV10-3
j_gene: TRBJ1-6
abundance: -
CDR3nt: TGTGCCATCAGCCTTACAGGGATCTATAATTCACCCCTCCACTTT
CDR3aa: CAISLTGIYNSPLHF

d_gene: TRBD1
v_gene: TRBV2
j_gene: TRBJ2-3
abundance: -
CDR3nt: TGTGCCAGTTCCCGAGGGACAGCCAGCACAGATACGCAGTATTTT
CDR3aa: CASSRGTASTDTQYF

d_gene: -
v_gene: TRBV7-2
j_gene: TRBJ1-1
abundance: -
CDR3nt: TGTGCCAGTCTCACCGGACTCCGGGACACTGAAGCTTTCTTT
CDR3aa: CASLTGLRDTEAFF

d_gene: TRBD1
v_gene: TRBV6-5
j_gene: TRBJ1-2
abundance: -
CDR3nt: TGTGCCAGCAGGCAGGGGGCATATGGCTACACCTTC
CDR3aa: CASRQGAYGYTF

d_gene: TRBD2
v_gene: TRBV5-1
j_gene: TRBJ2-1
abundance: -
CDR3nt: TGCGCCAGCAGCCTGGGACTAGCGGGAGGGACGTACAATGAGCAGTTCTTC
CDR3aa: CASSLGLAGGTYNEQFF

d_gene: -
v_gene: TRBV9
j_gene: TRBJ2-1
abundance: -
CDR3nt: TGTGCCAGCAGCGGAAACACAGGGTACGATGAGCAGTTCTTC
CDR3aa: CASSGNTGYDEQFF

d_gene: TRBD1
v_gene: TRBV24-1
j_gene: TRBJ2-5
abundance: -
CDR3nt: TGTGCCACCGGCCATGGGACAGCCCAGACCGGGGCCCAGTACTTC
CDR3aa: CATGHGTAQTGAQYF

d_gene: TRBD2
v_gene: TRBV5-6
j_gene: TRBJ2-5
abundance: -
CDR3nt: TGTGCCAGCAGCTTTTTGCGGGAGGAGGGAGAGACCCAGTACTTC
CDR3aa: CASSFLREEGETQYF

d_gene: TRBD1
v_gene: TRBV5-4
j_gene: TRBJ2-1
abundance: -
CDR3nt: TGTGCCAGCAGCGTGGAGGGGACAGGGGGCAGGAATGAGCAGTTCTTC
CDR3aa: CASSVEGTGGRNEQFF

d_gene: TRBD1
v_gene: TRBV5-1
j_gene: TRBJ1-2
abundance: -
CDR3nt: TGCGCCAGCAGCGAGACCTCGACAGGGGATGGCTACACCTTC
CDR3aa: CASSETSTGDGYTF

d_gene: -
v_gene: TRBV7-8
j_gene: TRBJ1-2
abundance: -
CDR3nt: TGTGCCAGCAGCTTATACAGGGCTTCCGGCTACACCTTC
CDR3aa: CASSLYRASGYTF

d_gene: -
v_gene: TRBV19
j_gene: TRBJ1-1
abundance: -
CDR3nt: TGTGCCAGTAGTATCGGTGCCTACACTGAAGCTTTCTTT
CDR3aa: CASSIGAYTEAFF

d_gene: TRBD1
v_gene: TRBV28
j_gene: TRBJ1-6
abundance: -
CDR3nt: TGTGCCAGCAGCCCGCTCGGGACAGGGGCTCCCTATAATTCACCCCTCCACTTT
CDR3aa: CASSPLGTGAPYNSPLHF

d_gene: -
v_gene: TRBV3-1/TRBV3-2
j_gene: TRBJ1-2
abundance: -
CDR3nt: TGTGCCAGCAGCCAAGTCAGGGGCGAGAACTATGGCTACACCTTC
CDR3aa: CASSQVRGENYGYTF

d_gene: TRBD1
v_gene: TRBV9
j_gene: TRBJ1-4
abundance: -
CDR3nt: TGTGCCAGCAGCACTGGGACAGGTATTGAAAAACTGTTTTTT
CDR3aa: CASSTGTGIEKLFF

d_gene: TRBD1
v_gene: TRBV19
j_gene: TRBJ1-5
abundance: -
CDR3nt: TGTGCCAGTAGTCTGACAGGGGAGTGGGATCAGCCCCAGCATTTT
CDR3aa: CASSLTGEWDQPQHF

d_gene: TRBD2
v_gene: TRBV28
j_gene: TRBJ2-2
abundance: few
CDR3nt: TGTGCCTCTGGCCCCACCGCCCGACTAGCGGAGTCCGCGAACACCGGGGAGCTGTTTTTT
CDR3aa: CASGPTARLAESANTGELFF

d_gene: TRBD2
v_gene: TRBV5-8
j_gene: TRBJ2-5
abundance: once
CDR3nt: TGTGCCAGCAGGTTCGGACTAGCGGACCAAGAGACCCAGTACTTC
CDR3aa: CASRFGLADQETQYF

d_gene: -
v_gene: TRBV19
j_gene: TRBJ2-2
abundance: -
CDR3nt: TGTGCCAGTAGTACTTCAAGGGGGCGGGGATTCACCGGGGAGCTGTTTTTT
CDR3aa: CASSTSRGRGFTGELFF

d_gene: -
v_gene: TRBV10-3
j_gene: TRBJ2-7
abundance: -
CDR3nt: TGTGCCATCAGTGAAGGGGCCGAGCAGTACTTC
CDR3aa: CAISEGAEQYF

d_gene: TRBD1
v_gene: TRBV7-2
j_gene: TRBJ2-5
abundance: -
CDR3nt: TGTGCCAGCAGCGGACAGGGCCAGGAAGAGACCCAGTACTTC
CDR3aa: CASSGQGQEETQYF

d_gene: -
v_gene: TRBV7-3
j_gene: TRBJ2-7
abundance: -
CDR3nt: TGTGCCAGCAGCCCCCCACAGTACGGTTCCGAGCAGTACTTC
CDR3aa: CASSPPQYGSEQYF

d_gene: -
v_gene: TRBV28
j_gene: TRBJ1-2
abundance: -
CDR3nt: TGTGCCAGCAGCCAAACTACAGCGGGTGGCTACACCTTC
CDR3aa: CASSQTTAGGYTF

d_gene: TRBD2
v_gene: TRBV7-2
j_gene: TRBJ2-1
abundance: -
CDR3nt: TGTGCCAGCAGCTTACTAGCGGGGTCCAATGAGCAGTTCTTC
CDR3aa: CASSLLAGSNEQFF

d_gene: -
v_gene: TRBV4-3
j_gene: TRBJ1-6
abundance: -
CDR3nt: TGCGCCAGCAGCCAAATGCTCGGTAATAATTCACCCCTCCACTTT
CDR3aa: CASSQMLGNNSPLHF

d_gene: -
v_gene: TRBV18
j_gene: TRBJ1-1
abundance: once
CDR3nt: TGTGCCAGCTCTCTTGGCGGACACCAAAACACTGAAGCTTTCTTT
CDR3aa: CASSLGGHQNTEAFF

d_gene: -
v_gene: TRBV11-2
j_gene: TRBJ1-6
abundance: -
CDR3nt: TGTGCCAGCAGCTTAGCCAGGGGAAATAATTCACCCCTCCACTTT
CDR3aa: CASSLARGNNSPLHF

d_gene: TRBD1
v_gene: TRBV27
j_gene: TRBJ1-2
abundance: -
CDR3nt: TGTGCCAGCAGTTTAGACAGGGCGTCGGTTGGCTACACCTTC
CDR3aa: CASSLDRASVGYTF

d_gene: -
v_gene: TRBV7-9
j_gene: TRBJ2-5
abundance: -
CDR3nt: TGTGCCAGCAGCAGAGGGCCTCAAGAGACCCAGTACTTC
CDR3aa: CASSRGPQETQYF

d_gene: -
v_gene: TRBV29-1
j_gene: TRBJ2-5
abundance: -
CDR3nt: TGCAGCGTCGGAGCGGGCGGACAAGAGACCCAGTACTTC
CDR3aa: CSVGAGGQETQYF

d_gene: -
v_gene: TRBV7-8
j_gene: TRBJ2-2
abundance: -
CDR3nt: TGTGCCAGCAGCTTAGTACAGGGGAACACCGGGGAGCTGTTTTTT
CDR3aa: CASSLVQGNTGELFF

d_gene: -
v_gene: TRBV7-2
j_gene: TRBJ1-3
abundance: once
CDR3nt: TGTGCCAGCAGCGAAGACAGCAGCTCTGGAAACACCATATATTTT
CDR3aa: CASSEDSSSGNTIYF

d_gene: -
v_gene: TRBV7-3
j_gene: TRBJ1-1
abundance: -
CDR3nt: TGTGCCAGCAGCAATACAGGGAACACTGAAGCTTTCTTT
CDR3aa: CASSNTGNTEAFF

d_gene: TRBD1
v_gene: TRBV12-3/TRBV12-4
j_gene: TRBJ1-2
abundance: -
CDR3nt: TGTGCCAGCAGGCGGGACAGGGGCTATGGCTACACCTTC
CDR3aa: CASRRDRGYGYTF

d_gene: TRBD1
v_gene: TRBV4-3
j_gene: TRBJ1-2
abundance: -
CDR3nt: TGCGCCAGCAGCCAAGGTAGACTGACGGGACAGGGCGGCTACACCTTC
CDR3aa: CASSQGRLTGQGGYTF

d_gene: TRBD1
v_gene: TRBV7-2
j_gene: TRBJ1-6
abundance: -
CDR3nt: TGTGCCAGCAGCTTAGTTTTAGGGGGCGCGGGAAATTCACCCCTCCACTTT
CDR3aa: CASSLVLGGAGNSPLHF

d_gene: -
v_gene: TRBV28
j_gene: TRBJ2-2
abundance: -
CDR3nt: TGTGCCATACCCTTAGGACAAGTGAACACCGGGGAGCTGTTTTTT
CDR3aa: CAIPLGQVNTGELFF

d_gene: -
v_gene: TRBV30
j_gene: TRBJ1-6
abundance: -
CDR3nt: TGTGCCTGGAGTGTCGGCCAAGGAGATTCACCCCTCCACTTT
CDR3aa: CAWSVGQGDSPLHF